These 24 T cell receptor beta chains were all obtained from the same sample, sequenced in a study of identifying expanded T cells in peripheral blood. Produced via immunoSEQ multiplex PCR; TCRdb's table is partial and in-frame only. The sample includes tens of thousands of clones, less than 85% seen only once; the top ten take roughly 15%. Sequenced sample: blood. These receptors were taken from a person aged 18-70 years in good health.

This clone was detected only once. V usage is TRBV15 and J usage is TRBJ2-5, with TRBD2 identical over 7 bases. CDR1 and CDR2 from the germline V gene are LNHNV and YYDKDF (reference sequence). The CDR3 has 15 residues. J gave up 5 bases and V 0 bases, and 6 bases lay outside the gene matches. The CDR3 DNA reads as TGTGCCACCAGCAGAGAGGGCGGGAGAGAGGAGACCCAGTACTTC. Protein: CATSREGGREETQYF. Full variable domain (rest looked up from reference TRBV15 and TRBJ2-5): DAMVIQNPRYQVTQFGKPVTLSCSQTLNHNVMYWYQQKSSQAPKLLFHYYDKDFNNEADTPDNFQSRRPNTSFCFLDIRSPGLGDTAMYLCATSREGGREETQYFGPGTRLLVL.

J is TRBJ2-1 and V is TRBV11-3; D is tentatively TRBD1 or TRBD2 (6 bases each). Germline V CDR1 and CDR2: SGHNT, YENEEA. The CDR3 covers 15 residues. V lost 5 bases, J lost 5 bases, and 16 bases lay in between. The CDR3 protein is CASSPMGGPNNEQFF. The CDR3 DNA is TGTGCCAGCAGCCCCATGGGGGGCCCAAACAATGAGCAGTTCTTC.

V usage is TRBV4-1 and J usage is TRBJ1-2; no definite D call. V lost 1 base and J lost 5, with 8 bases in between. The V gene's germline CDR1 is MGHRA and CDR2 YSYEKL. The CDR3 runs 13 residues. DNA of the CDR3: TGCGCCAGCAGCCAAGTTTTACAGTATGGCTACACCTTC. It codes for CASSQVLQYGYTF.

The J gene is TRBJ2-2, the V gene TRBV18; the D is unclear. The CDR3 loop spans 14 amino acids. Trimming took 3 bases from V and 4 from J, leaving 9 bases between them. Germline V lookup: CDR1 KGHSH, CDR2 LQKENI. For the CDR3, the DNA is TGTGCCAGCTCACCTAACACGGGCACCGGGGAGCTGTTTTTT. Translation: CASSPNTGTGELFF.

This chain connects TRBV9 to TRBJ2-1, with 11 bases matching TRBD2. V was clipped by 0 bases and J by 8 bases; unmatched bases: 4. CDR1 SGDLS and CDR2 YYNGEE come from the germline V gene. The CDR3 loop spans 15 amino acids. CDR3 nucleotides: TGTGCCAGCAGCGTAGAAGGGACTAGCGGCGATGAGCAGTTCTTC. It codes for CASSVEGTSGDEQFF.

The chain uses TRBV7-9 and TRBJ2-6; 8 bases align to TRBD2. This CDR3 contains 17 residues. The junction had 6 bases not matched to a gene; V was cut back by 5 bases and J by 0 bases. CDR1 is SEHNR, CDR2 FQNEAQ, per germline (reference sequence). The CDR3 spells CASSGLAGFSGANVLTF. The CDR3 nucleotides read TGTGCCAGCAGCGGTCTAGCGGGTTTCTCTGGGGCCAACGTCCTGACTTTC.

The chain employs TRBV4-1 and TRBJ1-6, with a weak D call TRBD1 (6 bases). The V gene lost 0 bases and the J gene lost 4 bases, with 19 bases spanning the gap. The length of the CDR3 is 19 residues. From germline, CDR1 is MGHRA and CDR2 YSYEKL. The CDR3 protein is CASSQELVPGASYNSPLHF. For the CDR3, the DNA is TGCGCCAGCAGCCAAGAACTCGTTCCAGGGGCTTCGTATAATTCACCCCTCCACTTT.

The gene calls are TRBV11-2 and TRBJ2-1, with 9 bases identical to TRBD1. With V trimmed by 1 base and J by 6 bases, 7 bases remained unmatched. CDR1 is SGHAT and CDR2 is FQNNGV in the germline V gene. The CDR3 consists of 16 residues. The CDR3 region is CASSLVWDRDRNEQFF. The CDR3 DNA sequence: TGTGCCAGCAGCTTAGTCTGGGACAGGGATCGCAATGAGCAGTTCTTC.

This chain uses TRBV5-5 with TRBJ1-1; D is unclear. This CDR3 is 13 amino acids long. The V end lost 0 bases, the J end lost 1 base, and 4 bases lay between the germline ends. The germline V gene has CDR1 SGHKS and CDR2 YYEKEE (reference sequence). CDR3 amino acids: CASSLDRNTEAFF. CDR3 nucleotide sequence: TGTGCCAGCAGCTTGGACAGGAACACTGAAGCTTTCTTT.

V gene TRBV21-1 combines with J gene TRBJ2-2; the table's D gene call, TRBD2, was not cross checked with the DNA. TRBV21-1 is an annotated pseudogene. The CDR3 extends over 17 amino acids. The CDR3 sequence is CASSKSSGDPNTGELFF. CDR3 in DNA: TGTGCCAGCAGCAAGTCTAGCGGGGATCCGAACACCGGGGAGCTGTTTTTT.

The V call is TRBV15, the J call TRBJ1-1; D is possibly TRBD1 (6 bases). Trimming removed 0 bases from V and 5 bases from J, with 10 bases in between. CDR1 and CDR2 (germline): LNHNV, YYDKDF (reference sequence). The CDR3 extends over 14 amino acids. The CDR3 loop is CATSREQGRTEAFF. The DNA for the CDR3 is TGTGCCACCAGCAGAGAACAGGGAAGGACTGAAGCTTTCTTT.

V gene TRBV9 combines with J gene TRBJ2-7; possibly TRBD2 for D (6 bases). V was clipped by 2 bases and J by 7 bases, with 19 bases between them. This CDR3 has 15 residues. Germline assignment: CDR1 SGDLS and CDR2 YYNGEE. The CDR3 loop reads CASSVSGTGEEEQYF. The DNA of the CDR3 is TGTGCCAGCAGCGTTTCCGGGACGGGGGAAGAGGAGCAGTACTTC.

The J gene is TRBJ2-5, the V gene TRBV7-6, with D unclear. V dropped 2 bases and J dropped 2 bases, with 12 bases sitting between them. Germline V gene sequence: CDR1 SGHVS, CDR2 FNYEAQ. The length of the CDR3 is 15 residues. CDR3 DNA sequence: TGTGCCAGCAGCTTAACGGCTTCGGATCAAGAGACCCAGTACTTC. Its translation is CASSLTASDQETQYF.

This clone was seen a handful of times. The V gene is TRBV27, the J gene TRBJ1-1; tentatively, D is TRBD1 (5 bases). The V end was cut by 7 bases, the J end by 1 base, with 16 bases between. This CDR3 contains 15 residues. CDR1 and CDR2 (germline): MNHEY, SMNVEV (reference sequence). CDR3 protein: CASTRQGPGNTEAFF. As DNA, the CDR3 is TGTGCCAGCACCCGGCAGGGCCCCGGGAACACTGAAGCTTTCTTT.

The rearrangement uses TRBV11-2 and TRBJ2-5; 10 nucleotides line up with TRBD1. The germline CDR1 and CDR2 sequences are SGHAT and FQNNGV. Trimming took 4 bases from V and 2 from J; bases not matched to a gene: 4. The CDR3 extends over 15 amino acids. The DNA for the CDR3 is TGTGCCAGCAGCTCGGGACAGGGGATACAAGAGACCCAGTACTTC. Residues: CASSSGQGIQETQYF. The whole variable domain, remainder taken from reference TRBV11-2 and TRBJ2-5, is EAGVAQSPRYKIIEKRQSVAFWCNPISGHATLYWYQQILGQGPKLLIQFQNNGVVDDSQLPKDRFSAERLKGVDSTLKIQPAKLEDSAVYLCASSSGQGIQETQYFGPGTRLLVL.

The CDR3 sequence: CASSLRPTGELFF. CDR3 DNA sequence: TGTGCCAGCAGCTTACGGCCCACCGGGGAGCTGTTTTTT. The chain recombines TRBV7-9 with TRBJ2-2; D is ambiguous. V was pared by 2 bases and J by 4 bases, with 5 bases between. Germline assignment: CDR1 SEHNR and CDR2 FQNEAQ (reference sequence). The CDR3 contains 13 residues. The entire variable domain, with the rest obtained from reference TRBV7-9 and TRBJ2-2, is as follows: DTGVSQNPRHKITKRGQNVTFRCDPISEHNRLYWYRQTLGQGPEFLTYFQNEAQLEKSRLLSDRFSAERPKGSFSTLEIQRTEQGDSAMYLCASSLRPTGELFFGEGSRLTVL.

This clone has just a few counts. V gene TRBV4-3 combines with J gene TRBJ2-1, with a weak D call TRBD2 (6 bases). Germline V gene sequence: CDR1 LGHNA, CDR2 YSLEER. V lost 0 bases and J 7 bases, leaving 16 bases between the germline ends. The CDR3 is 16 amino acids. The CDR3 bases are TGCGCCAGCAGCCAAGATCGGGCTAGCGCCGATAATGAGCAGTTCTTC. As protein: CASSQDRASADNEQFF.

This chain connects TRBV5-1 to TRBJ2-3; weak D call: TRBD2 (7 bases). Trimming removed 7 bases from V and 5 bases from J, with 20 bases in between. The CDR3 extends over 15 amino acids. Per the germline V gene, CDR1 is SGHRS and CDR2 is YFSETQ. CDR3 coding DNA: TGCGCCAGCGGGCGACGCGGGGGCGCCGGAGATACGCAGTATTTT. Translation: CASGRRGGAGDTQYF.

CDR3 amino acids: CASSLAGTKQVTQYF. In nucleotides, the CDR3 is TGTGCCAGCAGCCTAGCTGGGACTAAGCAGGTTACGCAGTATTTT. V and J are TRBV9 and TRBJ2-3; 7 positions match TRBD2. The germline gives CDR1 SGDLS, CDR2 YYNGEE. J gave up 8 bases and V 4 bases, and 13 bases lay outside the gene matches. The CDR3 covers 15 residues.

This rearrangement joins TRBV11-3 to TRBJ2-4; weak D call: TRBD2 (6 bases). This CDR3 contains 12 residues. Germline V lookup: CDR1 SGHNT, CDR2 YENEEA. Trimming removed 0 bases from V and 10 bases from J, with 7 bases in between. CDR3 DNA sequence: TGTGCCAGCAGCTTAGATCGGGGGATTCAGTACTTC. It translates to CASSLDRGIQYF. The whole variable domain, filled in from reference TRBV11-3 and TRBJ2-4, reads EAGVVQSPRYKIIEKKQPVAFWCNPISGHNTLYWYLQNLGQGPELLIRYENEEAVDDSQLPKDRFSAERLKGVDSTLKIQPAELGDSAVYLCASSLDRGIQYFGAGTRLSVL.

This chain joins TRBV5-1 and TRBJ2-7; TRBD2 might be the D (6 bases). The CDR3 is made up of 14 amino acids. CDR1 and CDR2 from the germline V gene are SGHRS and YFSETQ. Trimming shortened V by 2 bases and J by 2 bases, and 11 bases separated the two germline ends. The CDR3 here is CASSFGRLAYEQYF. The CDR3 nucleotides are TGCGCCAGCAGCTTTGGGAGGCTCGCCTACGAGCAGTACTTC.

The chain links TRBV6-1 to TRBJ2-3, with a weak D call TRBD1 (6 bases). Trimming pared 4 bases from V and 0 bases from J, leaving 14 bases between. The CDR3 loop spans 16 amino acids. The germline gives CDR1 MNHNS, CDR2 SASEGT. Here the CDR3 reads CASSALPGASTDTQYF. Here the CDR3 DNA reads TGTGCCAGCAGTGCCCTCCCAGGGGCTAGCACAGATACGCAGTATTTT.

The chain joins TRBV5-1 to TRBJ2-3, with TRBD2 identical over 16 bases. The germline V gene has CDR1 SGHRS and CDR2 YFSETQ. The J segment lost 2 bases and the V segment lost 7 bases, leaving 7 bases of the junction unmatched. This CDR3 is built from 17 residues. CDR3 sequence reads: CASHGTSGGVITDTQYF. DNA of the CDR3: TGCGCCAGCCACGGGACTAGCGGGGGGGTGATCACAGATACGCAGTATTTT. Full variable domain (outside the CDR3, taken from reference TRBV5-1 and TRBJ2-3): KAGVTQTPRYLIKTRGQQVTLSCSPISGHRSVSWYQQTPGQGLQFLFEYFSETQRNKGNFPGRFSGRQFSNSRSEMNVSTLELGDSALYLCASHGTSGGVITDTQYFGPGTRLTVL.

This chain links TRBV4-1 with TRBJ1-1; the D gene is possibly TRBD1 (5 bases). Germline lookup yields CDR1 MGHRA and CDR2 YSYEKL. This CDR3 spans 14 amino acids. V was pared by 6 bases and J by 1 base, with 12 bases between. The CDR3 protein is CASRRDRSNTEAFF. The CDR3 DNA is TGCGCCAGCAGAAGGGACCGGTCGAACACTGAAGCTTTCTTT.